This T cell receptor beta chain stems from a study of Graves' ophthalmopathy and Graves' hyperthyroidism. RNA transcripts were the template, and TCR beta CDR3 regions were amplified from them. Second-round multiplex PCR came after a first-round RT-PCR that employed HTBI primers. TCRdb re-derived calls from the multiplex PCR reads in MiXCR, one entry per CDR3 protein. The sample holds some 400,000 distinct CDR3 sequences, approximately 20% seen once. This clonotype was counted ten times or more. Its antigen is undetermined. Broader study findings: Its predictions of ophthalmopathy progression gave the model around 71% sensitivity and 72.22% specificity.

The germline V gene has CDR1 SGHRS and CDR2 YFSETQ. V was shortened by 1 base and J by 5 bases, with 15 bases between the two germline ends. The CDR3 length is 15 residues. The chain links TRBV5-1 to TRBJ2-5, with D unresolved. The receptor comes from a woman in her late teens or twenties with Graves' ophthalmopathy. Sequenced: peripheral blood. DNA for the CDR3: TGCGCCAGCAGCTTGTCGGGCAACGTTCCTGAGACCCAGTACTTC. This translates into CASSLSGNVPETQYF.